This TCR beta chain was retrieved from a study of OX40 agonist ivuxolimab in advanced cancers. The wider study: Partial responses were observed in three patients, of whom one had hepatocellular carcinoma and two had cutaneous melanoma. Notes on the study in general: In a subset of nonresponders, normalized T-cell clonal expansion was also low.

Turning to this clone: Its target is not known.

Germline V lookup: CDR1 GTSNPN, CDR2 SVGIG (reference sequence). The length of the CDR3 is 14 residues. The V and J ends lost 3 bases and 4 bases respectively, with 12 bases between them. The method was immunoSEQ multiplex PCR; TCRdb's version includes in-frame clones alone and lacks a portion of them. Of 90,000 to 100,000 clones in the sample, roughly 80% were seen once. The receptor was derived from an adult with an advanced solid tumor such as melanoma, head and neck, liver or kidney cancer. Sample: CD4+ or CD8+ T cells sorted from blood, taken in a trial of the OX40 agonist ivuxolimab. V and J are TRBV30 and TRBJ2-2, with D perhaps matching TRBD2 (6 bases). CDR3 DNA sequence: TGTGCCTGGAGAGGAGGGAGTGGCACCGGGGAGCTGTTTTTT. Translating gives CAWRGGSGTGELFF.